The 4 T cell receptor beta chains given below trace back to one sample, sequenced in a study of beta chain features in type 1 diabetes. The isolated RNA, all of it, was reverse transcribed, so expressed TCRB transcripts were what got sequenced. Data came from immunoSEQ multiplex PCR; TCRdb stores just in-frame clones and leaves some out. The sample shows around 500,000 clones, over 25% of them seen only once. The sequenced sample was naive CD4+ T cells from blood. These TCRs come from a man younger than 30 in good health.

The rearrangement links TRBV4-1 to TRBJ2-2, with D possibly matching TRBD2 (6 bases). V was shortened by 0 bases and J by 7 bases, with 9 bases between the two germline ends. The CDR3 runs 14 residues. Germline loops: CDR1 MGHRA, CDR2 YSYEKL. The chain's CDR3 is CASSQDRGGGELFF. CDR3 DNA sequence: TGCGCCAGCAGCCAAGATCGGGGAGGCGGGGAGCTGTTTTTT.

This clone turned up a few times. The V gene is TRBV29-1, the J gene TRBJ2-2; TRBD1 matches 7 bases. The J segment lost 6 bases and the V segment lost 7 bases, leaving 8 bases of the junction unmatched. Looked up from germline, CDR1 is SQVTM and CDR2 is ANQGSEA. The CDR3 loop spans 13 amino acids. The CDR3: CSAGTTGPGELFF. In nucleotides, the CDR3 is TGCAGCGCGGGAACGACAGGGCCCGGGGAGCTGTTTTTT.

The chain couples TRBV2 to TRBJ2-5; D remains unclear. The CDR3 is 10 amino acids. Trimming shortened V by 8 bases and J by 5 bases, and 6 bases separated the two germline ends. Germline V lookup: CDR1 SNHLY, CDR2 FYNNEI. CDR3 DNA sequence: TGTGCCAGCCGCTGGGAGACCCAGTACTTC. Translated, it gives CASRWETQYF. Full variable domain (rest looked up from reference TRBV2 and TRBJ2-5): EPEVTQTPSHQVTQMGQEVILRCVPISNHLYFYWYRQILGQKVEFLVSFYNNEISEKSEIFDDQFSVERPDGSNFTLKIRSTKLEDSAMYFCASRWETQYFGPGTRLLVL.

The J gene is TRBJ2-7, the V gene TRBV14; 8 nucleotides agree with TRBD2. This CDR3 is built from 16 residues. From germline, CDR1 is SGHDN and CDR2 FVKESK. Unmatched junction bases numbered 12, after V lost 4 bases and J lost 4 bases. The CDR3, as DNA: TGTGCCAGCAGCCCTCGCAAAGCGGGAGTTGGGTACGAGCAGTACTTC. As protein: CASSPRKAGVGYEQYF.